This is a list of T cell receptor beta chains from one sample in a study of cytomegalovirus exposure and HLA in healthy donors. The table came from immunoSEQ multiplex PCR; TCRdb's copy has only in-frame clones and leaves some out. The sample has tens of thousands of clones; 85% to 95% are singletons. Sequencing was done on a sample of PBMCs. These receptors were obtained from a woman aged 18-35 years in good health and CMV-seronegative. Both conserved end residues are part of each CDR3. Each record gives: D gene, J gene, CDR3 length, V gene, clone size, CDR3 DNA, CDR3 protein. A D gene is named only where the DNA matches it firmly. A clone size is listed for some rows: how often the clone was seen (once, few, many), or a class if it is expanded.

>-|TRBJ2-7|16|TRBV5-4|once
TGTGCCAGCAGCTTGGAACCACAAGGGGCGGCCTACGAGCAGTACTTC
CASSLEPQGAAYEQYF
>-|TRBJ2-2|13|TRBV10-1|-
TGCGCCGTACAGGCCCCCGACACCGGGGAGCTGTTTTTT
CAVQAPDTGELFF
>-|TRBJ2-1|14|TRBV6-5|-
TGTGCCAGCAGTTACCAAGCGGGTGTCAATGAGCAGTTCTTC
CASSYQAGVNEQFF
>-|TRBJ2-3|14|TRBV28|-
TGTGCCAGCAGTTCGGAGGGTTTAGGAGATACGCAGTATTTT
CASSSEGLGDTQYF
>TRBD1|TRBJ1-1|13|TRBV6-6|once
TGTGCCAGCAGTTACGAGGACAGGGGATCAGCTTTCTTT
CASSYEDRGSAFF
>-|TRBJ1-1|18|TRBV4-1|once
TGCGCCAGCAGCCAAGATCCTCGACAGGACTTAATGAACACTGAAGCTTTCTTT
CASSQDPRQDLMNTEAFF
>TRBD1|TRBJ1-1|14|TRBV7-2|-
TGTGCCAGCACCTTGGACAGGGGATGGACTGAAGCTTTCTTT
CASTLDRGWTEAFF
>TRBD1|TRBJ1-5|15|TRBV6-6|-
TGTGCCAGCATGGGGACAGGGGACGGGGGACAGCCCCAGCATTTT
CASMGTGDGGQPQHF
>TRBD1|TRBJ2-7|15|TRBV9|-
TGTGCCAGCAGCGTAGCTGAGGGGGCATCCTACGAGCAGTACTTC
CASSVAEGASYEQYF
>-|TRBJ1-1|12|TRBV28|-
TGTGCCAGCAGTTTACAGAACACTGAAGCTTTCTTT
CASSLQNTEAFF
>TRBD2|TRBJ2-3|14|TRBV5-1|-
TGCGCCAGTAAGACTAGCGGGAGCACAGATACGCAGTATTTT
CASKTSGSTDTQYF
>TRBD1|TRBJ2-1|15|TRBV6-5|-
TGTGCCAGCAGTTACGGGGACAGGGCCTACAATGAGCAGTTCTTC
CASSYGDRAYNEQFF
>-|TRBJ2-4|14|TRBV30|-
TGTGCCTGGATGGGCCCCCGAGGGAAAAACATTCAGTACTTC
CAWMGPRGKNIQYF
>TRBD1|TRBJ1-5|15|TRBV18|once
TGTGCCAGCTCACCATCCGTAACAGGGGGTCAGCCCCAGCATTTT
CASSPSVTGGQPQHF
>-|TRBJ2-3|13|TRBV9|-
TGTGCCAGCAGGACAGGCCTCACAGATACGCAGTATTTT
CASRTGLTDTQYF
>-|TRBJ1-3|16|TRBV14|-
TGTGCCAGCAGCCCTTCCGGGGGGCGAGCAGGAAACACCATATATTTT
CASSPSGGRAGNTIYF
>TRBD2|TRBJ2-5|15|TRBV2|-
TGTGCCAGCAGTGCATCAGCGGGGGGTCAGGAGACCCAGTACTTC
CASSASAGGQETQYF
>TRBD2|TRBJ2-1|15|TRBV14|-
TGTGCCAGCACCCACATAGCGGGAGCTTACAATGAGCAGTTCTTC
CASTHIAGAYNEQFF
>TRBD1|TRBJ2-7|15|TRBV19|-
TGTGCCAGTAGTATCGGGGGGACAGGGGTCCACGAGCAGTACTTC
CASSIGGTGVHEQYF
>TRBD2|TRBJ2-5|15|TRBV12-5|-
TGTGCTAGTGCCACCGATCGGGGGGGCGGAGAGACCCAGTACTTC
CASATDRGGGETQYF
>TRBD2|TRBJ2-1|14|TRBV6-1|-
TGTGCCAGTTCGGGACTAGCGGCTATAGGGGAGCAGTTCTTC
CASSGLAAIGEQFF
>TRBD2|TRBJ2-2|23|TRBV5-1|-
TGCGCCAGCAGCTTTGCGGTCGGCTGGCTCGAGAGGCTAGCGGGGGGAAGGGCCGGGGAGCTGTTTTTT
CASSFAVGWLERLAGGRAGELFF
>TRBD2|TRBJ2-7|16|TRBV9|-
TGTGCCAGCAGCGTAGCTGGGGCTAGCGGGAGATTCGAGCAGTACTTC
CASSVAGASGRFEQYF